The TCR beta chain under discussion was sequenced for a study of blood T cells in healthy people across ages. A remark on this clonotype: Its antigen is still unknown.

Whenever a sample was processed, at least 7 million PBMCs were isolated. The total RNA that was extracted per sample amounted to at least 5 micrograms. Study results and caveats: Both naive CD4+ cell counts and diversity were greater in long-lived donors than in aged donors.

J was trimmed by 6 bases and V by 7 bases; bases with no gene match: 4. Germline CDR1 and CDR2: GTSNPN and SVGIG (reference sequence). CDR3 size: 12 residues. With a J-beta primer mix and a sample-barcoded 5' primer, a second PCR ran roughly 7 to 11 cycles. TCRdb re-called the 5' RACE reads with MiXCR, one entry per CDR3 protein. The table lists roughly 800,000 distinct CDR3 sequences, nearly 60% of them singletons, with about 20% in the top ten. The clonotype was recovered from a man aged 25 to 40 in good health. Input material: blood. The rearrangement joins TRBV30 to TRBJ2-1, with TRBD2 matching over 9 bases. CDR3: CASNSGSNEQFF. CDR3 in DNA: TGTGCCTCCAATAGCGGGAGCAATGAGCAGTTCTTC.